A selection of T cell receptor beta chains follows, all from one sample in a study of OX40 agonist ivuxolimab in advanced cancers. This table comes from immunoSEQ multiplex PCR, and its TCRdb copy is limited to in-frame clones, with some not included. The sample holds about 84,000 clones, nearly 90% seen once. Sequenced material: CD4+ or CD8+ T cells sorted from blood, taken in a trial of the OX40 agonist ivuxolimab. The receptors originated from an adult with an advanced solid tumor such as melanoma, head and neck, liver or kidney cancer. Each CDR3 is given with its conserved first and last residue. The D gene is left open where the match is weak. Clone size, where shown, is once, few, many, or a class for clones that have expanded.

v_gene: TRBV27
j_gene: TRBJ2-3
d_gene: -
abundance: -
CDR3aa: CASRKDRLDTQYF
CDR3nt: TGTGCCAGCAGAAAGGACCGCTTAGATACGCAGTATTTT

v_gene: TRBV4-1
j_gene: TRBJ2-5
d_gene: TRBD2
abundance: -
CDR3aa: CASSLAGSRETQYF
CDR3nt: TGCGCCAGCAGCCTAGCGGGGTCACGGGAGACCCAGTACTTC

v_gene: TRBV7-9
j_gene: TRBJ2-3
d_gene: -
abundance: -
CDR3aa: CASSYWRGDTQYF
CDR3nt: TGTGCCAGCAGCTACTGGCGGGGAGATACGCAGTATTTT

v_gene: TRBV5-1
j_gene: TRBJ2-1
d_gene: TRBD2
abundance: -
CDR3aa: CASSLGTSGRVGSYNEQFF
CDR3nt: TGCGCCAGCAGCCTCGGGACTAGCGGGAGGGTGGGCTCCTACAATGAGCAGTTCTTC

v_gene: TRBV25-1
j_gene: TRBJ2-1
d_gene: TRBD1
abundance: -
CDR3aa: CASSDYRGQFF
CDR3nt: TGTGCCAGCAGTGATTACAGGGGGCAGTTCTTC

v_gene: TRBV6-1
j_gene: TRBJ2-5
d_gene: TRBD1
abundance: -
CDR3aa: CAGVDRGAETQYF
CDR3nt: TGTGCCGGGGTGGACAGGGGTGCGGAGACCCAGTACTTC

v_gene: TRBV18
j_gene: TRBJ2-3
d_gene: -
abundance: -
CDR3aa: CASSPDGGTTDTQYF
CDR3nt: TGTGCCAGCTCACCGGACGGGGGAACCACAGATACGCAGTATTTT

v_gene: TRBV10-3
j_gene: TRBJ1-2
d_gene: -
abundance: -
CDR3aa: CALGGRNYGYTF
CDR3nt: TGTGCCCTGGGGGGGAGAAACTATGGCTACACCTTC

v_gene: TRBV18
j_gene: TRBJ1-1
d_gene: TRBD1
abundance: -
CDR3aa: CASSLGQLNTEAFF
CDR3nt: TGTGCCAGCTCACTGGGACAGTTGAACACTGAAGCTTTCTTT

v_gene: TRBV4-1
j_gene: TRBJ2-1
d_gene: -
abundance: once
CDR3aa: CASSQDFARVDNEQFF
CDR3nt: TGCGCCAGCAGCCAAGATTTCGCCAGGGTGGACAATGAGCAGTTCTTC

v_gene: TRBV5-1
j_gene: TRBJ1-1
d_gene: TRBD1
abundance: -
CDR3aa: CASSFAVGQGKRAEAFF
CDR3nt: TGCGCCAGCAGCTTTGCGGTGGGACAGGGAAAAAGAGCTGAAGCTTTCTTT

v_gene: TRBV5-8
j_gene: TRBJ1-1
d_gene: -
abundance: -
CDR3aa: CASSLGPGTVPTEAFF
CDR3nt: TGTGCCAGCAGCTTGGGTCCCGGGACGGTGCCCACTGAAGCTTTCTTT

v_gene: TRBV7-2
j_gene: TRBJ2-7
d_gene: -
abundance: few
CDR3aa: CASSLGVRLHEQYF
CDR3nt: TGTGCCAGCAGCTTAGGGGTAAGGTTGCACGAGCAGTACTTC

v_gene: TRBV4-1
j_gene: TRBJ1-1
d_gene: -
abundance: -
CDR3aa: CASSVVRVKQGTEAFF
CDR3nt: TGCGCCAGCAGCGTAGTAAGAGTCAAACAAGGCACTGAAGCTTTCTTT

v_gene: TRBV6-6
j_gene: TRBJ1-6
d_gene: -
abundance: -
CDR3aa: CASSAPSGGDNSPLHF
CDR3nt: TGTGCCAGCAGTGCTCCGAGTGGGGGTGATAATTCACCCCTCCACTTT

v_gene: TRBV14
j_gene: TRBJ2-5
d_gene: TRBD2
abundance: -
CDR3aa: CASSQGVTSGQETQYF
CDR3nt: TGTGCCAGCAGCCAAGGAGTGACTAGCGGCCAAGAGACCCAGTACTTC

v_gene: TRBV7-9
j_gene: TRBJ2-7
d_gene: -
abundance: -
CDR3aa: CASSLNGGGQYF
CDR3nt: TGTGCCAGCAGCTTGAACGGGGGCGGGCAGTACTTC

v_gene: TRBV12-5
j_gene: TRBJ2-7
d_gene: -
abundance: -
CDR3aa: CASGMGGDYEQYF
CDR3nt: TGTGCTAGTGGTATGGGGGGAGACTACGAGCAGTACTTC

v_gene: TRBV11-3
j_gene: TRBJ2-1
d_gene: TRBD2
abundance: -
CDR3aa: CASSHSGTSDNEQFF
CDR3nt: TGTGCCAGCAGCCATTCCGGGACTAGCGACAATGAGCAGTTCTTC

v_gene: TRBV4-1
j_gene: TRBJ2-1
d_gene: TRBD2
abundance: -
CDR3aa: CASSQQPTLLAGVSEQFF
CDR3nt: TGCGCCAGCAGCCAGCAGCCGACCTTACTAGCGGGGGTGTCGGAGCAGTTCTTC

v_gene: TRBV11-3
j_gene: TRBJ2-5
d_gene: -
abundance: -
CDR3aa: CASSLGSGGEFRETQYF
CDR3nt: TGTGCCAGCAGCTTAGGGTCCGGGGGCGAGTTTAGAGAGACCCAGTACTTC

v_gene: TRBV28
j_gene: TRBJ1-1
d_gene: TRBD1
abundance: -
CDR3aa: CASSLEGGLPEAFF
CDR3nt: TGTGCCAGCAGTTTAGAAGGGGGCTTACCTGAAGCTTTCTTT

v_gene: TRBV18
j_gene: TRBJ2-2
d_gene: TRBD1
abundance: -
CDR3aa: CASSQETGGITGELFF
CDR3nt: TGTGCCAGCTCACAAGAGACAGGGGGGATCACCGGGGAGCTGTTTTTT

v_gene: TRBV4-3
j_gene: TRBJ2-2
d_gene: -
abundance: -
CDR3aa: CASSQEVRNTGELFF
CDR3nt: TGCGCCAGCAGCCAAGAGGTTAGGAACACCGGGGAGCTGTTTTTT

v_gene: TRBV28
j_gene: TRBJ2-2
d_gene: TRBD1
abundance: -
CDR3aa: CASSLGQGGTGELFF
CDR3nt: TGTGCCAGCAGTCTCGGACAGGGCGGAACCGGGGAGCTGTTTTTT

v_gene: TRBV18
j_gene: TRBJ1-1
d_gene: TRBD1
abundance: once
CDR3aa: CASSPSRTGGTEAFF
CDR3nt: TGTGCCAGCTCACCAAGTCGCACAGGGGGCACTGAAGCTTTCTTT

v_gene: TRBV6-4
j_gene: TRBJ1-1
d_gene: -
abundance: -
CDR3aa: CASSQEETTEAFF
CDR3nt: TGTGCCAGCAGCCAAGAAGAGACAACTGAAGCTTTCTTT

v_gene: TRBV21-1
j_gene: TRBJ2-5
d_gene: -
abundance: -
CDR3aa: CASSRAIAGGEETQYF
CDR3nt: TGTGCCAGCAGCCGCGCAATAGCGGGGGGAGAAGAGACCCAGTACTTC

v_gene: TRBV30
j_gene: TRBJ1-5
d_gene: -
abundance: -
CDR3aa: CAWSGRQGNQPQHF
CDR3nt: TGTGCCTGGAGTGGCAGGCAGGGCAATCAGCCCCAGCATTTT

v_gene: TRBV7-3
j_gene: TRBJ2-3
d_gene: -
abundance: -
CDR3aa: CASSLQPGSVTDTQYF
CDR3nt: TGTGCCAGCAGCCTACAGCCGGGTAGTGTAACAGATACGCAGTATTTT

v_gene: TRBV29-1
j_gene: TRBJ2-3
d_gene: -
abundance: -
CDR3aa: CSARTSWGTDTQYF
CDR3nt: TGCAGCGCACGGACATCTTGGGGCACAGATACGCAGTATTTT

v_gene: TRBV28
j_gene: TRBJ1-1
d_gene: TRBD1
abundance: -
CDR3aa: CASTSRGRGVTEAFF
CDR3nt: TGTGCCAGCACCTCGCGTGGCAGGGGGGTCACTGAAGCTTTCTTT

v_gene: TRBV19
j_gene: TRBJ1-1
d_gene: -
abundance: -
CDR3aa: CASSTGGSQAFF
CDR3nt: TGTGCCAGTAGTACGGGGGGAAGTCAGGCTTTCTTT

v_gene: TRBV11-3
j_gene: TRBJ2-5
d_gene: TRBD1
abundance: -
CDR3aa: CASSPRAGGETQYF
CDR3nt: TGTGCCAGCAGCCCGAGGGCAGGGGGAGAGACCCAGTACTTC

v_gene: TRBV19
j_gene: TRBJ1-2
d_gene: -
abundance: -
CDR3aa: CASKAWEAGQTNYGYTF
CDR3nt: TGTGCCAGTAAGGCGTGGGAGGCAGGGCAAACGAACTATGGCTACACCTTC

v_gene: TRBV7-3
j_gene: TRBJ1-2
d_gene: TRBD1
abundance: -
CDR3aa: CASSLSQGAFGYTF
CDR3nt: TGTGCCAGCAGCTTATCACAGGGGGCTTTTGGCTACACCTTC

v_gene: TRBV11-2
j_gene: TRBJ2-7
d_gene: -
abundance: -
CDR3aa: CASSSLSGDSTYEQYF
CDR3nt: TGTGCCAGCAGCTCATTGAGTGGGGATAGTACCTACGAGCAGTACTTC

v_gene: TRBV6-5
j_gene: TRBJ2-1
d_gene: -
abundance: once
CDR3aa: CASRTAIGNEQFF
CDR3nt: TGTGCCAGCCGAACAGCTATCGGGAATGAGCAGTTCTTC

v_gene: TRBV4-1
j_gene: TRBJ1-6
d_gene: TRBD1
abundance: -
CDR3aa: CASSQTGTANSPLHF
CDR3nt: TGCGCCAGCAGCCAGACCGGGACAGCCAATTCACCCCTCCACTTT

v_gene: TRBV29-1
j_gene: TRBJ1-2
d_gene: TRBD1
abundance: -
CDR3aa: CSAGTGGGGGYTF
CDR3nt: TGCAGCGCCGGGACAGGGGGCGGGGGAGGCTACACCTTC

v_gene: TRBV7-9
j_gene: TRBJ2-3
d_gene: TRBD2
abundance: -
CDR3aa: CASSFVAGGLTDTQYF
CDR3nt: TGTGCCAGCAGCTTCGTAGCGGGGGGACTCACAGATACGCAGTATTTT

v_gene: TRBV2
j_gene: TRBJ2-2
d_gene: TRBD2
abundance: -
CDR3aa: CASSDAWRGAGNTGELFF
CDR3nt: TGTGCCAGCAGTGATGCGTGGCGGGGGGCCGGGAACACCGGGGAGCTGTTTTTT

v_gene: TRBV5-1
j_gene: TRBJ2-3
d_gene: TRBD1
abundance: -
CDR3aa: CASGTDRAYDSTDTQYF
CDR3nt: TGCGCCAGCGGCACTGACAGGGCCTATGATTCCACAGATACGCAGTATTTT

v_gene: TRBV27
j_gene: TRBJ1-2
d_gene: -
abundance: -
CDR3aa: CASSPQAGGAGYTF
CDR3nt: TGTGCCAGCAGTCCTCAGGCGGGCGGGGCGGGCTACACCTTC

v_gene: TRBV27
j_gene: TRBJ2-7
d_gene: TRBD2
abundance: -
CDR3aa: CASSRTSGSYEQYF
CDR3nt: TGTGCCAGCAGCCGGACTAGCGGGAGCTACGAGCAGTACTTC

v_gene: TRBV12-5
j_gene: TRBJ1-2
d_gene: -
abundance: few
CDR3aa: CASGLVRGDKGYGYTF
CDR3nt: TGTGCTAGTGGTTTGGTACGGGGGGACAAAGGCTATGGCTACACCTTC

v_gene: TRBV5-5
j_gene: TRBJ2-5
d_gene: -
abundance: -
CDR3aa: CASSLSQETQYF
CDR3nt: TGTGCCAGCAGCTTGAGTCAAGAGACCCAGTACTTC

v_gene: TRBV20-1
j_gene: TRBJ2-3
d_gene: -
abundance: -
CDR3aa: CSPARDTQYF
CDR3nt: TGCAGTCCTGCGAGAGATACGCAGTATTTT

v_gene: TRBV2
j_gene: TRBJ1-2
d_gene: TRBD1
abundance: -
CDR3aa: CASVTTGGALYYGYTF
CDR3nt: TGTGCCAGCGTAACAACAGGGGGCGCTTTATACTATGGCTACACCTTC